In this sample, the clone carrying this T cell receptor beta chain is medium-sized. TCRdb processed the RT-PCR reads anew with MiXCR; each CDR3 protein has one entry. Altogether around 9,000 distinct CDR3 sequences are present, roughly 4% being singletons, with the ten largest covering less than 20%. The data originate from a study of patients and donors after allogeneic stem cell transplantation. Trimming removed 6 bases from V and 2 bases from J; junction bases left unmatched: 3. The CDR3 is 14 residues long. The chain carries TRBV12-3 or TRBV12-4 and TRBJ2-3; 9 positions match TRBD1. Sequencing input: blood, either unsorted or a sorted T cell fraction (not recorded which). This receptor was obtained from a human donor who was either an allogeneic HSCT recipient or a stem cell or donor lymphocyte infusion donor (not recorded which). It is not recorded whose cells these are; they may come from a transplant donor. The CDR3 DNA follows: TGTGCCAGCAGCCAACAGGGGGCCACAGATACGCAGTATTTT. Its protein is CASSQQGATDTQYF.